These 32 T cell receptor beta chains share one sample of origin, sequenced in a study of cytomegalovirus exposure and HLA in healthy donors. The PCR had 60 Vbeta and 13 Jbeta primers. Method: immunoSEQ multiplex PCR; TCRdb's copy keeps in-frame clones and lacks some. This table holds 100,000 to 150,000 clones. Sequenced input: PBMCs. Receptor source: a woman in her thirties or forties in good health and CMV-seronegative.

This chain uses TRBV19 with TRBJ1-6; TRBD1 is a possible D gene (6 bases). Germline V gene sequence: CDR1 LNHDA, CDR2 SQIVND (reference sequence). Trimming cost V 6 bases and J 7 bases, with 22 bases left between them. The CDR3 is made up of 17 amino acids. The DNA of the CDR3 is TGTGCCAGTAGACACGGGACAAACCCGAGACAGAATTCACCCCTCCACTTT. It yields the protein CASRHGTNPRQNSPLHF.

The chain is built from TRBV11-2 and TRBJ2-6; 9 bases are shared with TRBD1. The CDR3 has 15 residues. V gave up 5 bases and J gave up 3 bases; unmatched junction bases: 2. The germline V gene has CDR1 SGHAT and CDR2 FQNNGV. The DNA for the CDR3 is TGTGCCAGCAGCAGGGACAGGGTTGGGGCCAACGTCCTGACTTTC. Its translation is CASSRDRVGANVLTF.

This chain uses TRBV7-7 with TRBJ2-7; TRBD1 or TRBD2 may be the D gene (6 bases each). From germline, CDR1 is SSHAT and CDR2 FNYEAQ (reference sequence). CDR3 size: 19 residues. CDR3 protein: CASSLGVKGGHRWDYEQYV. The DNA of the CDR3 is TGTGCTAGCAGCTTAGGGGTAAAGGGGGGTCATCGTTGGGACTACGAGCAGTACGTC.

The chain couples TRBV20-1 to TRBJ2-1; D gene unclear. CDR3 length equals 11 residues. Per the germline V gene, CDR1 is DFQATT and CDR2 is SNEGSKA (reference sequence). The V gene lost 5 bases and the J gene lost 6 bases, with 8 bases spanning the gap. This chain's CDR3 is CSAGRSNEQFF. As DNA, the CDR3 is TGCAGTGCTGGTCGGAGCAATGAGCAGTTCTTC.

The CDR3 DNA follows: TGTGCCAGCAGCTCCGGGACAGGCGAGAGAAAAGGAAACACCATATATTTT. It codes for CASSSGTGERKGNTIYF. The chain uses TRBV7-4 and TRBJ1-3, with 8 bases fitting TRBD1. The CDR3 runs to 17 residues. The J segment lost 4 bases and the V segment lost 4 bases, leaving 12 bases of the junction unmatched. Per the germline V gene, CDR1 is SGHVT and CDR2 is SQSDAQ.

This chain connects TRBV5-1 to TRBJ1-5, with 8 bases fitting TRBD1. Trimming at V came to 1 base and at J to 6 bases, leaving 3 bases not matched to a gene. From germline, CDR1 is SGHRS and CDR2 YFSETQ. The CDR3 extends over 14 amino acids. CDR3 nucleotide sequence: TGCGCCAGCAGCTTGAGGACAGGGACTCAGCCCCAGCATTTT. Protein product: CASSLRTGTQPQHF. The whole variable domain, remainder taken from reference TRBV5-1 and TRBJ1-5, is KAGVTQTPRYLIKTRGQQVTLSCSPISGHRSVSWYQQTPGQGLQFLFEYFSETQRNKGNFPGRFSGRQFSNSRSEMNVSTLELGDSALYLCASSLRTGTQPQHFGDGTRLSIL.

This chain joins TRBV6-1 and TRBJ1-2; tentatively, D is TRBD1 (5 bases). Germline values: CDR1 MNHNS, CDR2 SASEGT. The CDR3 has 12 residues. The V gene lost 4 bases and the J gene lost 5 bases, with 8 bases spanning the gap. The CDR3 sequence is CASSGDRYGYTF. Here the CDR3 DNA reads TGTGCCAGCAGTGGAGACAGATATGGCTACACCTTC.

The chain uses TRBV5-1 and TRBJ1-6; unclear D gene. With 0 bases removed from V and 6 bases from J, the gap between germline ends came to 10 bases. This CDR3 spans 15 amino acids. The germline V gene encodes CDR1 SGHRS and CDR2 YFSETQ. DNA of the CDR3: TGCGCCAGCAGCTTGGCTCCAGGTACTAATTCACCCCTCCACTTT. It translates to CASSLAPGTNSPLHF.

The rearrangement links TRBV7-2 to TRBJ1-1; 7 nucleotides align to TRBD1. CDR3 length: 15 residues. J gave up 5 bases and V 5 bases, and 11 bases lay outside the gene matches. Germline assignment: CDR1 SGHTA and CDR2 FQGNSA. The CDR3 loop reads CASSRRTGEGTEAFF. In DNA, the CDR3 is TGTGCCAGCAGCCGGCGTACAGGGGAAGGGACTGAAGCTTTCTTT.

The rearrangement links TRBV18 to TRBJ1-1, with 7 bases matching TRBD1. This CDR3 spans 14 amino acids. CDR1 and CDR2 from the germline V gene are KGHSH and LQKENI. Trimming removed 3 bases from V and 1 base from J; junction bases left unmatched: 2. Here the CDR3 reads CASSPGTANTEAFF. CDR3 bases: TGTGCCAGCTCACCCGGGACAGCGAACACTGAAGCTTTCTTT.

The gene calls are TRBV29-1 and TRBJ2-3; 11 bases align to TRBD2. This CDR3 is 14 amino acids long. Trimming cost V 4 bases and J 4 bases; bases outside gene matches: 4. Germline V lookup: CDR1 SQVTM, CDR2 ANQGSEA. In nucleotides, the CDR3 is TGCAGCGTTGCCTTACTAGCGGGGGCAGATACGCAGTATTTT. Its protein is CSVALLAGADTQYF.

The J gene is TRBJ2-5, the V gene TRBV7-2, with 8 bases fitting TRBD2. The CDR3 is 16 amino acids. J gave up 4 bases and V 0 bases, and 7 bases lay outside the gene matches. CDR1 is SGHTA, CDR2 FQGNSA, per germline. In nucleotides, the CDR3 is TGTGCCAGCAGCTTAGCGCACGCGGGGGGTTCAGAGACCCAGTACTTC. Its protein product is CASSLAHAGGSETQYF.

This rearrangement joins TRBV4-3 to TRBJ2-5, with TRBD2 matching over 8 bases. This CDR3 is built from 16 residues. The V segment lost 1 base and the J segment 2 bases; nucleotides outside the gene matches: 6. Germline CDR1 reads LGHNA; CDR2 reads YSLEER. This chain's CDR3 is CASSQGRRLAQETQYF. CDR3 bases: TGCGCCAGCAGCCAAGGCAGGAGACTAGCGCAAGAGACCCAGTACTTC.

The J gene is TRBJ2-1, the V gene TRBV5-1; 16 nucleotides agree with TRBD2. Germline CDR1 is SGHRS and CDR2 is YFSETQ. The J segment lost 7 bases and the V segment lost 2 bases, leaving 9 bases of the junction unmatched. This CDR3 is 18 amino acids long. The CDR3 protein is CASSFLGTSGGARNEQFF. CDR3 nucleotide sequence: TGCGCCAGCAGCTTTCTCGGGACTAGCGGGGGGGCCAGGAATGAGCAGTTCTTC.

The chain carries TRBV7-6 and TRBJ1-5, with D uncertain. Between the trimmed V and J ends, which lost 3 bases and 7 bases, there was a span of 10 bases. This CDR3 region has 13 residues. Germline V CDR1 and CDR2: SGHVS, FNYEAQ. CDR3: CASSFGEWQPQHF. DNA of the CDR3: TGTGCCAGCAGCTTCGGAGAGTGGCAGCCCCAGCATTTT. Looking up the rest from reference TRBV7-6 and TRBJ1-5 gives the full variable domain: GAGVSQSPRYKVTKRGQDVALRCDPISGHVSLYWYRQALGQGPEFLTYFNYEAQQDKSGLPNDRFSAERPEGSISTLTIQRTEQRDSAMYRCASSFGEWQPQHFGDGTRLSIL.

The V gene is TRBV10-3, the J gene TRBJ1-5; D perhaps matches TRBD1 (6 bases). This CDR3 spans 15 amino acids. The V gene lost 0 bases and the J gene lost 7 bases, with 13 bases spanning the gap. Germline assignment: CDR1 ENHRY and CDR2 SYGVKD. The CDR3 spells CAISESDSSGQPQHF. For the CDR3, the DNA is TGTGCCATCAGTGAGTCGGACAGCAGCGGACAGCCCCAGCATTTT.

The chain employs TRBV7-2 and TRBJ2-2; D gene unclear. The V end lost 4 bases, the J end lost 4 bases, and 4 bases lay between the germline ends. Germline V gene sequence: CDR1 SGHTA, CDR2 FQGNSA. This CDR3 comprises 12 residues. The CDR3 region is CASSSFTGELFF. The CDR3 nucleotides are TGTGCCAGCAGCTCCTTCACCGGGGAGCTGTTTTTT. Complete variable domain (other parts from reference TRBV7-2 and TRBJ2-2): GAGVSQSPSNKVTEKGKDVELRCDPISGHTALYWYRQSLGQGLEFLIYFQGNSAPDKSGLPSDRFSAERTGGSVSTLTIQRTQQEDSAVYLCASSSFTGELFFGEGSRLTVL.

CDR3 in DNA: TGCGCCAGCTTTCCTCCTGGGACAGGGATGGCCGGGGAGCTGTTTTTT. This gives the protein CASFPPGTGMAGELFF. This rearrangement joins TRBV5-1 to TRBJ2-2, with 9 bases fitting TRBD1. This CDR3 has 16 amino acids. Germline CDR1 reads SGHRS; CDR2 reads YFSETQ. V gave up 7 bases and J gave up 6 bases; unmatched junction bases: 13.

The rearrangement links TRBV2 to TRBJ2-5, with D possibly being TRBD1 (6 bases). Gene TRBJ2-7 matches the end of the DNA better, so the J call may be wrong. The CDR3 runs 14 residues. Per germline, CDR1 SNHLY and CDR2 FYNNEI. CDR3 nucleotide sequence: TGTGCCAGCAGTCCCGGACAGCCCTCCTACGAGCAGTACTTC. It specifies CASSPGQPSYEQYF.

The CDR3 DNA reads as TGTGCCGGCGGGGTAGTCGCGAACACTGAAGCTTTCTTT. Translating gives CAGGVVANTEAFF. The chain combines TRBV6-1 with TRBJ1-1, with D hard to call. Germline V gives CDR1 MNHNS, CDR2 SASEGT. V gave up 11 bases and J gave up 1 base, with 14 bases separating them. The CDR3 runs 13 residues.

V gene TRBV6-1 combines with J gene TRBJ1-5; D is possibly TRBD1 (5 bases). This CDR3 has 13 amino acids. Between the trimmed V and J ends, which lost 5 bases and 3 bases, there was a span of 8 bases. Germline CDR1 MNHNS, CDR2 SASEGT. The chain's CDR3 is CASSPTDNQPQHF. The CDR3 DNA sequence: TGTGCCAGCAGTCCGACAGACAATCAGCCCCAGCATTTT.

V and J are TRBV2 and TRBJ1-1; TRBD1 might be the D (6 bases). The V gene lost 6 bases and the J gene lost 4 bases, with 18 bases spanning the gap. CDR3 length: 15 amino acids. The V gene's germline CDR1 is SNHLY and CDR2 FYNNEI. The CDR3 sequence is CASRALGGRGTEAFF. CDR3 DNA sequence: TGTGCCAGCAGGGCCTTAGGGGGTAGAGGCACTGAAGCTTTCTTT.

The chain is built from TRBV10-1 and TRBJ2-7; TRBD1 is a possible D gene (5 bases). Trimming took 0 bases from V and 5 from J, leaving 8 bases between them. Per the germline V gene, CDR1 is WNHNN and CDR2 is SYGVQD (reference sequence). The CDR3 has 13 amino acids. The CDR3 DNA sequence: TGCGCCAGCAGTGAGTCGGCAGGGAACGAGCAGTACTTC. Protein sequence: CASSESAGNEQYF.

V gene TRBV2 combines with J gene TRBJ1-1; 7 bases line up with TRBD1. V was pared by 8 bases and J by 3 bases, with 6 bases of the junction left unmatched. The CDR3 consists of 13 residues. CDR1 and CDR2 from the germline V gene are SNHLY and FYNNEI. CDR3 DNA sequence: TGTGCCAGCTTGACAGGGAGCTACACTGAAGCTTTCTTT. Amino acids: CASLTGSYTEAFF.

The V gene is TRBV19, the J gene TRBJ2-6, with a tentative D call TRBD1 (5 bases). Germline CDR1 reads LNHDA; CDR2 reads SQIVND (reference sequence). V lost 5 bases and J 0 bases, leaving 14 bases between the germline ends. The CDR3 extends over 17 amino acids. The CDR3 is CASSSQGATSGANVLTF. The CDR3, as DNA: TGTGCCAGTAGTTCGCAGGGTGCAACCTCTGGGGCCAACGTCCTGACTTTC.

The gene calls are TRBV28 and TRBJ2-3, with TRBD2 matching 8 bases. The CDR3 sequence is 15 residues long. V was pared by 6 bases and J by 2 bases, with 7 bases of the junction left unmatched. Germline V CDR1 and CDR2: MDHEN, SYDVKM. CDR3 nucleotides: TGTGCCAGCAGAACGCCGGGGGGGCCCACAGATACGCAGTATTTT. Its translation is CASRTPGGPTDTQYF.

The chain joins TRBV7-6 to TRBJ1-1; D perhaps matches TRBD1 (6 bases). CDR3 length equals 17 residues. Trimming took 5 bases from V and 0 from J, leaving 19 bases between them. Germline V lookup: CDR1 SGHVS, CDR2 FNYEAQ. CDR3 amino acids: CASSGEILRGMNTEAFF. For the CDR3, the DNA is TGTGCCAGCAGCGGAGAGATTCTTAGGGGGATGAACACTGAAGCTTTCTTT.

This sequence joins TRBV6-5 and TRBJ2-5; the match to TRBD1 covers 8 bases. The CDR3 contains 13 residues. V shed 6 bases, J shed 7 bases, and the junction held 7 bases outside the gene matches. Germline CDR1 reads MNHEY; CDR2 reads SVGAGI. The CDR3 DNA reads TGTGCCAGCAGGCAGGACAGGGAAGGGACCCAGTACTTC. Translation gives CASRQDREGTQYF.

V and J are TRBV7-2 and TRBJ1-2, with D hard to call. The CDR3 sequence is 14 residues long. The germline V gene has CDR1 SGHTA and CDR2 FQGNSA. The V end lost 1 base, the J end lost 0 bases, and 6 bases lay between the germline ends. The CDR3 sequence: CASSLDTTNYGYTF. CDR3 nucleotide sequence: TGTGCCAGCAGCTTAGATACAACTAACTATGGCTACACCTTC.

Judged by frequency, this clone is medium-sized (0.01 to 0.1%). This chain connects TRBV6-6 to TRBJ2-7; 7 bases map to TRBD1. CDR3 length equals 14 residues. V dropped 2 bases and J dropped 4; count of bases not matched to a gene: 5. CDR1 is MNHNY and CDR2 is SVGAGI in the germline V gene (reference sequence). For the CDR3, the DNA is TGTGCCAGCAGTTACGAGGGGACAGCTTACGAGCAGTACTTC. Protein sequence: CASSYEGTAYEQYF.

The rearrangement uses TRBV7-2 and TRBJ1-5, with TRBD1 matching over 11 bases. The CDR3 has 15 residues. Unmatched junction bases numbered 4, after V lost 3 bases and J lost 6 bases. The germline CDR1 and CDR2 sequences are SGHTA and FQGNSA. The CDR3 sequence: CASSLGQGGIQPQHF. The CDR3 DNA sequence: TGTGCCAGCAGCTTGGGACAGGGGGGGATTCAGCCCCAGCATTTT.

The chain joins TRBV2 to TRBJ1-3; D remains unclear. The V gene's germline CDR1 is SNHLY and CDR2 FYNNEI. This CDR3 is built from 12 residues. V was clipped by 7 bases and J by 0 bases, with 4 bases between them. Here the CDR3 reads CASTFSGNTIYF. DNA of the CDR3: TGTGCCAGCACCTTCTCTGGAAACACCATATATTTT.